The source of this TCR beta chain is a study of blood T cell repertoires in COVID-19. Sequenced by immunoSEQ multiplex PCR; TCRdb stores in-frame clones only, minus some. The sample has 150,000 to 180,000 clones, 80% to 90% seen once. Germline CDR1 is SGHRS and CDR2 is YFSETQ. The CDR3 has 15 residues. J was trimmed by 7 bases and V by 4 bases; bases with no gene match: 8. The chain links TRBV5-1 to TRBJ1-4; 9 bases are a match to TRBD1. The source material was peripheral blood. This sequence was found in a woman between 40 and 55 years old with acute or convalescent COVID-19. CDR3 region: CASSGVPGQGEKLFF. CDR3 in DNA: TGCGCCAGCAGCGGCGTTCCGGGACAGGGTGAAAAACTGTTTTTT.